Below are 14 T cell receptor beta chains sequenced from a single sample in a study of blood T cell repertoires in COVID-19 (dated by TCRdb to about 2020). Library preparation employed the immunoSEQ multiplex PCR assay. TCRdb took over this immuneACCESS table, retaining in-frame rearrangements with V and J assigned. Such tables are incomplete; in checked studies, under half of the missing clones stem from an unresolved V gene, and the remainder is unexplained. The sample table holds under 300,000 clones, of which roughly 85% were seen once. Jointly, the top ten make up 5% to 7.5% of the sample. The sequenced sample was PBMCs or T cells enriched from blood (not recorded which). Source of these receptors: a woman between 45 and 60 years old who had been exposed to COVID-19.

This clone was counted a single time. This rearrangement joins TRBV2 to TRBJ2-7; tentatively, D is TRBD2 (5 bases). Per germline, CDR1 SNHLY and CDR2 FYNNEI. V dropped 8 bases and J dropped 2 bases, with 10 bases sitting between them. This CDR3 contains 12 residues. DNA of the CDR3: TGTGCCAGCTCGAAACTAGCCTACGAGCAGTACTTC. Translating gives CASSKLAYEQYF.

This clone was observed a handful of times. This chain connects TRBV4-1 to TRBJ1-3; tentatively, D is TRBD1 (5 bases). Germline-derived CDR1 and CDR2 are MGHRA and YSYEKL. V dropped 1 base and J dropped 4 bases, with 14 bases sitting between them. CDR3 size: 16 residues. The CDR3 here is CASSQGRGAGGNTIYF. Here the CDR3 DNA reads TGCGCCAGCAGCCAAGGACGCGGGGCTGGAGGAAACACCATATATTTT.

The V call is TRBV12-5, the J call TRBJ1-1, with D uncertain. The germline gives CDR1 LGHNT, CDR2 FRNRAP. V shed 1 base and J shed 6 bases, with 9 bases lying between them. The CDR3 runs 13 residues. CDR3 DNA: TGTGCTAGTGGTTTGGGCCTCGGGGCTGAAGCTTTCTTT. Translated, it gives CASGLGLGAEAFF.

The V gene is TRBV28, the J gene TRBJ1-2; 9 positions agree with TRBD1. The germline V gene encodes CDR1 MDHEN and CDR2 SYDVKM. This CDR3 contains 14 residues. V lost 7 bases, J lost 4 bases, and 7 bases stayed unmatched. DNA of the CDR3: TGTGCCAGCACCGGGACAGGGATGGTCTATGGCTACACCTTC. Translation gives CASTGTGMVYGYTF.

V usage is TRBV5-4 and J usage is TRBJ2-3; 13 bases are a match to TRBD2. The V segment lost 4 bases and the J segment 1 base; nucleotides outside the gene matches: 6. Germline CDR1 and CDR2: SGHNT and YYREEE (reference sequence). The CDR3 has 17 amino acids. The CDR3 spells CASSPTSGGMGTDTQYF. The DNA for the CDR3 is TGTGCCAGCAGCCCGACTAGCGGGGGGATGGGCACAGATACGCAGTATTTT.

The chain carries TRBV6-5 and TRBJ2-7; 7 bases match TRBD1. This CDR3 has 16 amino acids. Germline assignment: CDR1 MNHEY and CDR2 SVGAGI. The V and J ends lost 0 bases and 0 bases, in that order; junction bases with no gene match: 5. CDR3 loop: CASSYSIGDSSYEQYF. Written as DNA, the CDR3 is TGTGCCAGCAGTTACTCGATAGGGGACAGCTCCTACGAGCAGTACTTC.

The chain links TRBV10-1 to TRBJ2-7; tentative D call: TRBD1 (6 bases). The germline V gene has CDR1 WNHNN and CDR2 SYGVQD (reference sequence). There are 14 residues in the CDR3. Trimming took off 2 bases at V and 4 bases at J, with 12 bases between the two ends. CDR3 bases: TGCGCCAGCAGTGAGGGCAGGGGCAATTACGAGCAGTACTTC. Translated: CASSEGRGNYEQYF.

This chain joins TRBV10-1 and TRBJ1-1; D uncertain. Trimming shortened V by 4 bases and J by 7 bases, and 7 bases separated the two germline ends. CDR3 length: 11 residues. Germline V CDR1 and CDR2: WNHNN, SYGVQD (reference sequence). The CDR3 here is CASSGAGEAFF. In DNA form, the CDR3 reads TGCGCCAGCAGTGGGGCCGGTGAAGCTTTCTTT.

This clone has only one observation. The chain has TRBV30 and TRBJ1-5; D may be TRBD1 (6 bases). The V gene's germline CDR1 is GTSNPN and CDR2 SVGIG (reference sequence). This CDR3 has 16 amino acids. Trimming removed 8 bases at V and 1 base at J, with 21 bases between. In DNA, the CDR3 is TGTGCCCGGTACGGGGGGGGCAAGTGGAGCAATCAGCCCCAGCATTTT. This sequence encodes CARYGGGKWSNQPQHF.

This clone has ten or more counts. The chain has TRBV7-2 and TRBJ1-6; weak D call: TRBD1 (6 bases). Trimming shortened V by 5 bases and J by 15 bases, and 17 bases separated the two germline ends. Germline V gene lookup returns CDR1 SGHTA and CDR2 FQGNSA. This CDR3 is built from 13 residues. DNA for the CDR3: TGTGCCAGCAGCACCCAGAACAGGGCGCGCCTCCACTTT. This sequence encodes CASSTQNRARLHF.

The V and J genes are TRBV3-1 (or the pseudogene TRBV3-2) and TRBJ1-3, with 7 bases fitting TRBD1. Germline-derived CDR1 and CDR2 are LGHDT and YNNKEL (reference sequence). CDR3 length: 14 residues. J was trimmed by 11 bases and V by 4 bases; bases with no gene match: 11. CDR3 nucleotide sequence: TGTGCCAGCAGCCCGACAGGGACCGTTGGCTCCATATATTTT. This gives the protein CASSPTGTVGSIYF.

The chain carries TRBV13 and TRBJ2-7; a weak D match, TRBD1 (6 bases). V lost 4 bases to trimming and J lost 4 bases, with 11 bases between them. Germline V gene lookup returns CDR1 PRHDT and CDR2 FYEKMQ (reference sequence). The CDR3 is 13 amino acids. CDR3 loop: CASSWGTGYEQYF. The CDR3, as DNA: TGTGCCAGCAGCTGGGGAACAGGGTACGAGCAGTACTTC.

The rearrangement uses TRBV6-5 and TRBJ2-2; 8 positions agree with TRBD1. The CDR3 totals 14 residues. V gave up 10 bases and J gave up 4 bases; unmatched junction bases: 8. Germline V gene lookup returns CDR1 MNHEY and CDR2 SVGAGI. This CDR3 reads CATKAQGGTGELFF. DNA for the CDR3: TGTGCCACCAAGGCACAGGGGGGCACCGGGGAGCTGTTTTTT.

The gene calls are TRBV5-4 and TRBJ2-2, with D tentatively TRBD2 (6 bases). Trimming left V 0 bases short and J 6 bases short, with 9 bases between. Germline CDR1 and CDR2: SGHNT and YYREEE (reference sequence). The CDR3 loop spans 14 amino acids. CDR3 nucleotides: TGTGCCAGCAGCTTGGTGGGGGGAGCCGGGGAGCTGTTTTTT. It specifies CASSLVGGAGELFF. The variable domain in full, completed from reference TRBV5-4 and TRBJ2-2, reads ETGVTQSPTHLIKTRGQQVTLRCSSQSGHNTVSWYQQALGQGPQFIFQYYREEENGRGNFPPRFSGLQFPNYSSELNVNALELDDSALYLCASSLVGGAGELFFGEGSRLTVL.